This TCR beta chain was sequenced for a study of monozygotic twins with cystic fibrosis. Study in general: With roughly 16 PCR cycles, barcoded libraries came from around 3 micrograms of fragmented DNA. Study-wide results and caveats: No link emerged between shared CDR3 counts and age, concordance or severity. J usage was most co-twin-similar in 8 of 16 pairs, V in 13. Unrelated CF individuals shared fewer identical clonotypes than monozygotic CF twins.

Produced via immunoSEQ multiplex PCR; TCRdb's table is partial and in-frame only. The table includes about 35,000 clones, more than 55% detected once. The CDR3 spans 15 residues. The germline V gene encodes CDR1 SGHRS and CDR2 YFSETQ. The V gene lost 0 bases and the J gene lost 3 bases, with 12 bases spanning the gap. On this clone: Its antigen is unknown.

V usage is TRBV5-1 and J usage is TRBJ2-5; D may be TRBD1 or TRBD2 (5 bases each). The sample consisted of blood. The receptor's source is a girl aged 5-17 years with cystic fibrosis. CDR3 coding DNA: TGCGCCAGCAGCTTGGGGGCCGGGGCGGAAGAGACCCAGTACTTC. It yields the protein CASSLGAGAEETQYF.